The present T cell receptor (beta chain) was sequenced within a study of T cells in localized non-small cell lung cancer (dated by TCRdb to the early 2020s). Looking at the study overall: The study examined T cell repertoires in 200 to 300 patients with early-stage NSCLC and compared tumors with uninvolved tumor-adjacent lungs. The cohort consisted of approximately 240 treatment-naive NSCLC patients whose localized lung tumors had been resected. The mean age of the NSCLC patients was approximately 71 years, with approximately 130 men and over 100 women.

The immunoSEQ Assay was used to sequence TCR beta CDR3 regions from DNA. On the study's bioinformatics: To compute T cell density, TCR beta template counts were normalized to usable DNA, which was estimated by amplifying housekeeping genes. Richness was estimated using the preseqR package, with extrapolation to 400,000 templates for PBMC samples and to 120,000 templates for tissue samples. Clonality was defined as one minus Pielou's evenness. Differential abundance testing on productive amino-acid clonotypes, with a minimum total count of 5 and an alpha of 0.1, was used to identify tissue-enriched TCRs. Repertoire overlap between compartments was quantified with the Jaccard Index and Morisita Overlap Index. GLIPH clustered TCR beta CDR3s with public tetramer-defined viral CDR3s; viral motifs required at least three viral sequences plus V-gene enrichment. TCRdb re-hosts the immuneACCESS table, in-frame sequences only. Its copies lack some clones; in the studies checked, an unresolved V gene accounts for under half of them, and the cause for the rest is not known. V, J and clone size reflect that table, while D and trimming were determined from the DNA. This sample holds 2,000 or so clones; 40% to 55% were observed only once. The ten largest account for 30% to 40% of the sample.

There are 14 amino acids in the CDR3, from cysteine to phenylalanine inclusive. CDR3 DNA only is kept here, 42 bases in frame from base 1. V and J lose 3 bases and 10 bases, and a span of 18 bases separates them. For CDR1 and CDR2, the germline V gene lists KGHSH and LQKENI. On this clone itself: The antigen it binds to is not known. Nothing much larger sits one base from this clone, and base qualities are not available.

The study at large found these results: A median of 57 of the top 100 tumor clones were detected in paired uninvolved adjacent lung, and around 30 of these tumor clones were also found among the top 100 clones of the paired uninvolved adjacent lung. Uninvolved tumor-adjacent lung showed the highest T cell clonality, higher than tumor, which suggests more focused antigenic responses in the uninvolved tumor-adjacent lung. Higher blood T cell density associated with longer overall survival, while higher adjacent-lung clonality associated with shorter survival. Since the design was exploratory, TCR variables were selected using unadjusted p-values with no false-discovery rate correction. Because multi-region sequencing of the tumors was not done, intratumor heterogeneity could not be ruled out.

At diagnosis, tumor, uninvolved tumor-adjacent lung and peripheral blood were collected and then preserved as a mix of FFPE and fresh-frozen material. The sequencing used lung tumor tissue, collected before any cancer treatment. The chain was built from TRBV18 and TRBJ1-1, with an unclear D gene assignment. The sequence was collected from a male donor aged 60 or older with stage II lung adenocarcinoma. The CDR3 protein sequence reads: CASSPNRGVDGAFF. DNA sequence: TGTGCCAGCTCACCGAATCGCGGCGTCGACGGAGCTTTCTTT. Outside the CDR3, residues come from the reference TRBV18 and TRBJ1-1 proteins, so the full variable domain is: NAGVMQNPRHLVRRRGQEARLRCSPMKGHSHVYWYRQLPEEGLKFMVYLQKENIIDESGMPKERFSAEFPKEGPSILRIQQVVRGDSAAYFCASSPNRGVDGAFFGQGTRLTVV.